These 9 T cell receptor beta chains came from one sample sequenced in a study of type 1 and type 2 diabetes patients. The PCR template was genomic DNA. The TCR beta CDR3 region was amplified using 30 forward and 13 reverse primers. One entry per CDR3 protein results from TCRdb running MiXCR on the multiplex PCR reads. The sample includes 250,000 or so distinct CDR3 sequences, approximately 45% seen only once; the top ten take 12% to 15%. Sequenced material: peripheral blood mononuclear cells (PBMCs). The source is a man aged 18 to 35 with type 2 diabetes.

The rearrangement joins TRBV12-3 or TRBV12-4 to TRBJ1-6; D gene uncertain. V shed 4 bases and J shed 8 bases, with 15 bases lying between them. The CDR3 totals 15 residues. CDR3 DNA: TGTGCCAGCAGTTACCCCGGGTTCCGAGATTCACCCCTCCACTTT. Its protein product is CASSYPGFRDSPLHF.

This clonotype came up a few times. CDR3 in amino acids: CSVERDNYNEQFF. The CDR3 DNA is TGCAGCGTTGAACGGGACAACTACAATGAGCAGTTCTTC. The V call is TRBV29-1, the J call TRBJ2-1; TRBD1 is a possible D gene (6 bases). Germline CDR1 is SQVTM and CDR2 is ANQGSEA. The CDR3 is made up of 13 amino acids. V lost 2 bases and J 3 bases, leaving 8 bases between the germline ends.

The chain couples TRBV20-1 to TRBJ1-5, with D uncertain. The CDR3 is 13 residues long. Trimming took 3 bases from V and 3 from J, leaving 9 bases between them. Per the germline V gene, CDR1 is DFQATT and CDR2 is SNEGSKA (reference sequence). The CDR3 region has the DNA TGCAGTGCTAGGTCGGGGTTCAATCAGCCCCAGCATTTT. It translates to CSARSGFNQPQHF.

The rearrangement joins TRBV20-1 to TRBJ1-2, with D perhaps matching TRBD1 (5 bases). This CDR3 comprises 13 residues. The V gene lost 3 bases and the J gene lost 4 bases, with 12 bases spanning the gap. Germline V gene data show CDR1 as DFQATT and CDR2 as SNEGSKA (reference sequence). The CDR3 coding sequence is TGCAGTGCTAGGGGGGGGAAGGCCTATGGCTACACCTTC. Amino acids: CSARGGKAYGYTF.

The chain combines TRBV29-1 with TRBJ2-5; D ambiguous. The CDR3 loop spans 13 amino acids. The V end lost 0 bases, the J end lost 3 bases, and 8 bases lay between the germline ends. Germline loops: CDR1 SQVTM, CDR2 ANQGSEA. The CDR3 DNA follows: TGCAGCGTTGAAGATTTCCTTGAAGAGACCCAGTACTTC. This sequence encodes CSVEDFLEETQYF. The complete variable domain, with remaining parts taken from reference TRBV29-1 and TRBJ2-5, reads SAVISQKPSRDICQRGTSLTIQCQVDSQVTMMFWYRQQPGQSLTLIATANQGSEATYESGFVIDKFPISRPNLTFSTLTVSNMSPEDSSIYLCSVEDFLEETQYFGPGTRLLVL.

The V and J genes are TRBV27 and TRBJ2-3, with D possibly TRBD1 on 7 matching bases. This CDR3 spans 17 amino acids. The germline V and J ends were trimmed by 5 bases and 2 bases, with 20 bases remaining between them. The germline CDR1 and CDR2 sequences are MNHEY and SMNVEV (reference sequence). CDR3 DNA sequence: TGTGCCAGCAGTCTAGGGGGGACGACAGGGAACACAGATACGCAGTATTTT. The encoded protein is CASSLGGTTGNTDTQYF.

In its sample, this clonotype was seen many times. V usage is TRBV10-3 and J usage is TRBJ2-5; D perhaps matches TRBD2 (6 bases). The CDR3 is made up of 16 amino acids. CDR1 and CDR2 from the germline V gene are ENHRY and SYGVKD. Deletions cut 2 bases from V and 1 base from J, with 14 bases between. In nucleotides, the CDR3 is TGTGCCATCAGTGAGAGGGGAGGAGGAGTCCAAGAGACCCAGTACTTC. This sequence encodes CAISERGGGVQETQYF.

This clonotype appeared once. V and J are TRBV27 and TRBJ1-1, with TRBD1 as a possible D gene (6 bases). Germline CDR1 and CDR2: MNHEY and SMNVEV (reference sequence). The CDR3 sequence is 14 residues long. Trimming took off 5 bases at V and 3 bases at J, with 13 bases between the two ends. DNA of the CDR3: TGTGCCAGCAGTGGAGCGGGACATCACACTGAAGCTTTCTTT. Translation gives CASSGAGHHTEAFF.

The chain employs TRBV4-1 and TRBJ1-1, with D uncertain. Trimming took 1 base from V and 0 from J, leaving 15 bases between them. The CDR3 loop spans 17 amino acids. Germline CDR1 MGHRA, CDR2 YSYEKL. The CDR3 protein is CASSQVAVLRMNTEAFF. DNA for the CDR3: TGCGCCAGCAGCCAAGTCGCTGTGCTCCGCATGAACACTGAAGCTTTCTTT.